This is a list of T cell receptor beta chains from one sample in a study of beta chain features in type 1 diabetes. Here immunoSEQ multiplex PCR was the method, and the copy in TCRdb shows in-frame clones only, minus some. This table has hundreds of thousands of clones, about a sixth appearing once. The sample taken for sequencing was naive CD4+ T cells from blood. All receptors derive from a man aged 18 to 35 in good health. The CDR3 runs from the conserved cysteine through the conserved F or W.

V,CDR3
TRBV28,CASSPTWDEQYF
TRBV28,CASSLGQLEAFF
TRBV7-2,CASSLDTGGAREQYF
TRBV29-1,CSVEPQWGIGDEQYF
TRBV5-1,CASSLDRPTDTQYF
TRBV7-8,CASSPDSNYGYTF
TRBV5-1,CASMEIAGGNEQYF
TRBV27,CASSPRSSNQPQHF
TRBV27,CASSLTGGQPQHF
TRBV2,CARGQGAVGELFF
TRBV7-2,CASSSNRVNGELFF
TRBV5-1,CASSLGRPFGRQEGTDTQYF
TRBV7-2,CASSFGGPNTEAFF
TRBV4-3,CASSPTGTSGRAWAGELFF
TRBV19,CASSIVGSGVAKNIQYF
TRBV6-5,CASSLATSGTNEQFF
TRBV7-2,CASSPGTLRITEAFF
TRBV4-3,CASSRGTGPNSPLHF
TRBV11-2,CASSLLETQYF
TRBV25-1,CASTPRPPYEQYF
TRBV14,CASSQPQGANEQYF
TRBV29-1,CSAATGATYEQYF
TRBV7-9,CASSLSRTGYSNQPQHF
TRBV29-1,CSSYSPLNEKLFF
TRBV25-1,CASSVRGTGNTIYF
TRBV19,CASSIIGGRIYEQYF
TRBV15,CASARDSGNTIYF
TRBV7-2,CASSRSGTEGNQPQHF
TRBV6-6,CASSYGTGGGQETQYF
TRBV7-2,CASSLGGAGGQKTQYF
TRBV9,CASSPGDFDTQYF
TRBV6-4,CASRNSGGTDTQYF
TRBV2,CASSDSGYGNQPQHF
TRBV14,CASSQNGRGSEGQFF
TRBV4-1,CASSWTGVSYEQYF
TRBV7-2,CASSLIGRREENIQYF
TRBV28,CASSSGTSGFYEQYF
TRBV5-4,CASSLEQRYGYTF
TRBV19,CASTISEGVRSTGELFF
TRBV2,CASTALSYEQYF
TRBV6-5,CASSRQGTGTYEQYF
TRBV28,CASSYSGTLVYEQYF
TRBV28,CASSVVLPRPSYEQFF
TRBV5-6,CASSSTGTYEQYF
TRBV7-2,CASSRDRGSEKLFF